This T cell receptor (beta chain) was obtained from a study of beta chain features in type 1 diabetes. The germline gives CDR1 MGHDK, CDR2 SYGVNS. The ends lost 2 bases at V and 4 bases at J; junction bases unmatched: 4. The CDR3 has 15 amino acids. Overall study results and limits: All four CD4+ subsets of Type 1 diabetes patients contained TCRB CDR3s that were moderately but significantly shorter.

Via CD45RO/CCR7/CD25/CD127/CD95/CD27, cells of the CD4+ naive, central memory, regulatory and stem cell-like memory subsets were sorted. Expressed TCRB transcripts were sequenced because the isolated RNA had all been reverse transcribed beforehand. The protocol was immunoSEQ multiplex PCR, while the TCRdb copy is restricted to in-frame clones and leaves out a portion. This sample yields around 250,000 clones, of which approximately 70% are seen a single time; about 0.05% belongs to the top ten. In the case of this clone: Its target is not known.

The rearrangement links TRBV25-1 to TRBJ1-2; 10 nucleotides align to TRBD1. What was sequenced was naive CD4+ T cells from blood. The receptor's source is a man aged 25 to 45 in good health. CDR3 region: CASSETGQGTYGYTF. CDR3 nucleotide sequence: TGTGCCAGCAGTGAAACGGGACAGGGGACCTATGGCTACACCTTC.